Given below is one TCR beta chain in context. Its target is not known. These data come from a study of OX40 agonist ivuxolimab in advanced cancers. Study details: Aged about 23 to 80 with a mean of roughly 65 years, they were more than 80% male.

Study conclusions and caveats: No determination was made of the antigen specificity of the expanded peripheral T cells. Among some nonresponders, normalized T-cell clonal expansion was also low.

Some clones are missing from TCRdb's copy, which holds only in-frame ones; the method was immunoSEQ multiplex PCR. The sample has 71,000 or so clones, roughly nine tenths seen once. Per the germline V gene, CDR1 is SNHLY and CDR2 is FYNNEI. The J segment lost 4 bases and the V segment lost 6 bases, leaving 11 bases of the junction unmatched. The CDR3 covers 16 residues. The receptor's source is an adult with an advanced solid tumor such as melanoma, head and neck, liver or kidney cancer. The sample here was CD4+ or CD8+ T cells sorted from blood, taken in a trial of the OX40 agonist ivuxolimab. The rearrangement joins TRBV2 to TRBJ2-3; 9 nucleotides line up with TRBD2. The CDR3 nucleotides are TGTGCCAGCAGGAGGAAAAGGACTAGCGATTCAGATACGCAGTATTTT. This encodes CASRRKRTSDSDTQYF.